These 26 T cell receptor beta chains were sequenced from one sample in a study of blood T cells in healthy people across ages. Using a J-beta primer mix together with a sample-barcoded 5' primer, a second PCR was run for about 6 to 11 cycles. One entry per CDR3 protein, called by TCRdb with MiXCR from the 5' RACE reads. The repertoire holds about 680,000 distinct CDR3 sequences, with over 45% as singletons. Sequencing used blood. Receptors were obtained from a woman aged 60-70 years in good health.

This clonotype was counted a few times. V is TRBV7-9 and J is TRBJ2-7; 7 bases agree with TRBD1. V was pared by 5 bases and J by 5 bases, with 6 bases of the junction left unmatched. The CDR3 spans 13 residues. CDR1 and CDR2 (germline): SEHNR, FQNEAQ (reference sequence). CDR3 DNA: TGTGCCAGCAGCCTGACAGGGTTCAACGAGCAGTACTTC. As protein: CASSLTGFNEQYF.

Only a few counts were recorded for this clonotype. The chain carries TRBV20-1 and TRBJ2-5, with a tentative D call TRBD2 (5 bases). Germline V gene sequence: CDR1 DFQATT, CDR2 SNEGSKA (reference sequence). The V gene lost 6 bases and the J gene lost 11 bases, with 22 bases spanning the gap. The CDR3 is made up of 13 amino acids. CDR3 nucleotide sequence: TGCAGTGCCCCAGGACCAGCCGGTTGGGAGCAGTACTTC. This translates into CSAPGPAGWEQYF.

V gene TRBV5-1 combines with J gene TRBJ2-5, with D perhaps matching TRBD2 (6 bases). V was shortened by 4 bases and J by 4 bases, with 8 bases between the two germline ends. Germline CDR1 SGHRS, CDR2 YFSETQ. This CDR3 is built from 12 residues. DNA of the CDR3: TGCGCCAGCAGCCGGGAGTCAGAGACCCAGTACTTC. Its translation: CASSRESETQYF.

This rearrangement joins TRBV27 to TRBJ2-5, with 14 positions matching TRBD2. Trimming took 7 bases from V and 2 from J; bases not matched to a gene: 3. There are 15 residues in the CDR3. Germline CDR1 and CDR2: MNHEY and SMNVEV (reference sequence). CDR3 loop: CASTRLAGGQETQYF. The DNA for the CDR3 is TGTGCCAGCACTAGACTAGCGGGAGGGCAAGAGACCCAGTACTTC.

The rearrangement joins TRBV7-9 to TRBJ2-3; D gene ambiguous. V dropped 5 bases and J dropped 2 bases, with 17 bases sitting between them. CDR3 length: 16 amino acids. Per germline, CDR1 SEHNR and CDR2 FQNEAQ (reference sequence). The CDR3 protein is CASSPSSSIITDTQYF. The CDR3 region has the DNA TGTGCCAGCAGCCCATCCTCTTCGATTATCACAGATACGCAGTATTTT.

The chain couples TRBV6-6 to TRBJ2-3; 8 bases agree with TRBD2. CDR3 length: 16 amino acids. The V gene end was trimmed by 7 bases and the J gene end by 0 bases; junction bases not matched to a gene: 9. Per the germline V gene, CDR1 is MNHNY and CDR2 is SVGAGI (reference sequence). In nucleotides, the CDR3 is TGTGCCAGCATCGCGACTAGCGAGCCTAGCACAGATACGCAGTATTTT. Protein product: CASIATSEPSTDTQYF.

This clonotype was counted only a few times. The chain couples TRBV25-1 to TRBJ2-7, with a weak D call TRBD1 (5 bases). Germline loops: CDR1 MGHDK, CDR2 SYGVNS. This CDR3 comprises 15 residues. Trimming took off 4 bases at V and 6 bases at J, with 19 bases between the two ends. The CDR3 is CASSATPGSASEQYF. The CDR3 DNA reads TGTGCCAGCAGTGCAACCCCAGGGTCAGCTAGCGAGCAGTACTTC.

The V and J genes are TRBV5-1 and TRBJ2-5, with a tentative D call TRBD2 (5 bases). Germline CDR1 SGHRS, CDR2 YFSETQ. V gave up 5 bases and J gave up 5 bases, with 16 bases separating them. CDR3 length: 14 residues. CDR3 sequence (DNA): TGCGCCAGCAGGCGTGAGGGTGTCTGGGAGACCCAGTACTTC. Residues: CASRREGVWETQYF.

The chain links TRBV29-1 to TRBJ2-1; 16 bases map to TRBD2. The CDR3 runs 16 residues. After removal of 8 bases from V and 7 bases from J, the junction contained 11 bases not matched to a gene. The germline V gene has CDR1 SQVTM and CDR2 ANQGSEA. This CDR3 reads CSLSGTSGRAENEQFF. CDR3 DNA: TGCAGCTTATCCGGGACTAGCGGGAGGGCCGAGAATGAGCAGTTCTTC.

The CDR3, as DNA: TGTGCCAGCAGTTACGGTCCAGCTCCTTCCTACGAGCAGTACTTC. Translated: CASSYGPAPSYEQYF. The V call is TRBV6-2 or TRBV6-3, the J call TRBJ2-7; D not resolved. Per the germline V gene, CDR1 is MNHEY and CDR2 is SVGEGT. The CDR3 has 15 amino acids. V was cut by 2 bases and J by 1 base, with 12 bases left in between.

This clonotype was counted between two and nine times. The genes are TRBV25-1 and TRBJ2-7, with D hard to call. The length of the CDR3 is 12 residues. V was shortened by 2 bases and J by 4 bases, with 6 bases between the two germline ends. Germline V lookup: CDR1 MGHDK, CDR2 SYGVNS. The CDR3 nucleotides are TGTGCCAGCAGTGAACAGCTATACGAGCAGTACTTC. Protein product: CASSEQLYEQYF.

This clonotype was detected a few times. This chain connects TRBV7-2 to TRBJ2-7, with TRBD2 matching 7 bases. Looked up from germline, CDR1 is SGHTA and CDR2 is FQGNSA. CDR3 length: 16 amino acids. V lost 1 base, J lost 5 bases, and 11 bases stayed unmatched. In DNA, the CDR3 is TGTGCCAGCAGCTTAGTTTATGGGCTAGCGGCAAACGAGCAGTACTTC. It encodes CASSLVYGLAANEQYF.

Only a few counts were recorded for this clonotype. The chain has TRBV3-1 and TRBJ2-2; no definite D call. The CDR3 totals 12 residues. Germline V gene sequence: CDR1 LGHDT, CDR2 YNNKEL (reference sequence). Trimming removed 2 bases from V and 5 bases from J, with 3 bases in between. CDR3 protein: CASSQFTGELFF. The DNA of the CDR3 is TGTGCCAGCAGCCAATTTACCGGGGAGCTGTTTTTT.

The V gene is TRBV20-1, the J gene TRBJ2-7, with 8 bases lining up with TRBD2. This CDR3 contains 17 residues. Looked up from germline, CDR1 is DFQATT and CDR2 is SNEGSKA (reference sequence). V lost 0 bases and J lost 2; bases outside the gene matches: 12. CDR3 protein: CSARDVGQAGVPYEQYF. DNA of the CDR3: TGCAGTGCTAGAGATGTAGGGCAAGCGGGAGTACCCTACGAGCAGTACTTC.

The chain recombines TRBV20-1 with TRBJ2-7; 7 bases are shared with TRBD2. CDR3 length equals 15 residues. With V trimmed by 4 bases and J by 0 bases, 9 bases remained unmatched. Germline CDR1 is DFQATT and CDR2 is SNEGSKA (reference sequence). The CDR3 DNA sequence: TGCAGTGCTACCCGGGGGAGGGCCAGCTCCTACGAGCAGTACTTC. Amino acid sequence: CSATRGRASSYEQYF.

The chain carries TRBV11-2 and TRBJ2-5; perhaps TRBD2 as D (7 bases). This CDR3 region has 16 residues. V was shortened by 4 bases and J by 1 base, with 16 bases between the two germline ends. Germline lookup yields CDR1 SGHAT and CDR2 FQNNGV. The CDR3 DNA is TGTGCCAGCAGCTCCCGAGGGGGGGCCCCCCAAGAGACCCAGTACTTC. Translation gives CASSSRGGAPQETQYF.

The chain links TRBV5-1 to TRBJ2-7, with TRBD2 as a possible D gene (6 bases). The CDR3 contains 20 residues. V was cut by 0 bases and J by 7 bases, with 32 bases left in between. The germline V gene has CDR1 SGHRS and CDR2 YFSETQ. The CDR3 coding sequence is TGCGCCAGCAGCTTGGCCAAGGGCATTAGCGGAGACGACACCTACAATGAGCAGTACTTC. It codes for CASSLAKGISGDDTYNEQYF.

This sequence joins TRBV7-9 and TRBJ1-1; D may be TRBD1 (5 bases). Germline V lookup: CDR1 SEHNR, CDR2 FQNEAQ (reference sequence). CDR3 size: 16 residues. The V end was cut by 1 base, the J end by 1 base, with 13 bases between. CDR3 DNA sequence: TGTGCCAGCAGCTTAGGGATCGGGGGAACGAACACTGAAGCTTTCTTT. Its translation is CASSLGIGGTNTEAFF.

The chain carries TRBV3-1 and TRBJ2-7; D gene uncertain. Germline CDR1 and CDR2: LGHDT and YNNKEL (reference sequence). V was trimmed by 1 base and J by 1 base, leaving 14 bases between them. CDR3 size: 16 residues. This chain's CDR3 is CASSQVLELLSYEQYF. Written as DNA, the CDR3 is TGTGCCAGCAGCCAAGTATTAGAACTACTTTCCTACGAGCAGTACTTC.

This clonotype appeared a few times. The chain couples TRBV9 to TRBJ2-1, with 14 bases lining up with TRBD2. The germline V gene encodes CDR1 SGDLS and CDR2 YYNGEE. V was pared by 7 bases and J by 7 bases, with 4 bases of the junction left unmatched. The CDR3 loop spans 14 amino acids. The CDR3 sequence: CASRGTSGSNEQFF. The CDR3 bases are TGTGCCAGCCGCGGGACTAGCGGGAGTAATGAGCAGTTCTTC. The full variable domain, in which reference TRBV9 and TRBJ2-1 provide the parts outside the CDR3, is DSGVTQTPKHLITATGQRVTLRCSPRSGDLSVYWYQQSLDQGLQFLIQYYNGEERAKGNILERFSAQQFPDLHSELNLSSLELGDSALYFCASRGTSGSNEQFFGPGTRLTVL.

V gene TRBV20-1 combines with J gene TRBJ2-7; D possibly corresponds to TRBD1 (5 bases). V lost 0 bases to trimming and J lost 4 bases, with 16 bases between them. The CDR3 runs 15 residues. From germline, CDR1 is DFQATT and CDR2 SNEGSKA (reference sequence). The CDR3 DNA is TGCAGTGCTAGAGACCTCGCCCAGGGTCGTTACGAGCAGTACTTC. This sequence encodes CSARDLAQGRYEQYF.

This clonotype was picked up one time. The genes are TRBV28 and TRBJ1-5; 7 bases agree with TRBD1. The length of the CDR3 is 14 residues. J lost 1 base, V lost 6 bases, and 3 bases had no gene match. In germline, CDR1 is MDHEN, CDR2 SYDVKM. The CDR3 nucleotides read TGTGCCAGCAGGAGACAGGGAAGCAATCAGCCCCAGCATTTT. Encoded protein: CASRRQGSNQPQHF.

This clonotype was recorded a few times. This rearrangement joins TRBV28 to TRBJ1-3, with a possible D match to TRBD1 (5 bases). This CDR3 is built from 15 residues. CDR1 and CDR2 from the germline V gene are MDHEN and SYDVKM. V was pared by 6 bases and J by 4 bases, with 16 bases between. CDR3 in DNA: TGTGCCAGCAGACCCGGGACTAGGGTAGGAAACACCATATATTTT. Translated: CASRPGTRVGNTIYF.

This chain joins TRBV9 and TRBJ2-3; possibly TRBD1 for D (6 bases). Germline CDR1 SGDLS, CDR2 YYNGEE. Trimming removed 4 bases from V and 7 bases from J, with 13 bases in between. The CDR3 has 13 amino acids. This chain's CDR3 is CASSPRDIHTQYF. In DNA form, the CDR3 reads TGTGCCAGCAGCCCCCGGGACATACATACGCAGTATTTT.

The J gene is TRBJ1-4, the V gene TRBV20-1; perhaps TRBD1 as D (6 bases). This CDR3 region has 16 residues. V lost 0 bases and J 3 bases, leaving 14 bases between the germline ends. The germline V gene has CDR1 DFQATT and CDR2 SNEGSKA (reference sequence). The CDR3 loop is CSARDLLGAANEKLFF. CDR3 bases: TGCAGTGCTAGAGATCTCTTGGGGGCGGCTAATGAAAAACTGTTTTTT.

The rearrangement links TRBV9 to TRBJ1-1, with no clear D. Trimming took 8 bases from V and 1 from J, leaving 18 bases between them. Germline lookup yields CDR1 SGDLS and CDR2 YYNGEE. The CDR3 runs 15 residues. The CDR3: CASSRAPTPNTEAFF. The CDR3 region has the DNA TGTGCCAGTAGCCGGGCACCCACCCCGAACACTGAAGCTTTCTTT.